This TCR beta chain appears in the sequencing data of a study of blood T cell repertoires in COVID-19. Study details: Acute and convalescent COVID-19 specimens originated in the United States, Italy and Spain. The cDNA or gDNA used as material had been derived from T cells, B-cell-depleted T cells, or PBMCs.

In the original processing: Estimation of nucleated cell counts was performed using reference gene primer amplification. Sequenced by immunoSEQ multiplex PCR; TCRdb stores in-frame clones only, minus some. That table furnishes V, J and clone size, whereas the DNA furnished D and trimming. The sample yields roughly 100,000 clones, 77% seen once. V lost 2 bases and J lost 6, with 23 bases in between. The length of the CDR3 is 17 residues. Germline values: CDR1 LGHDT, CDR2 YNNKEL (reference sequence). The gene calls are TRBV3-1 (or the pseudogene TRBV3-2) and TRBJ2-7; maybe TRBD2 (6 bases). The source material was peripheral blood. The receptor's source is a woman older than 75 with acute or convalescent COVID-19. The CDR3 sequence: CASSQIPLSGARGEQYF. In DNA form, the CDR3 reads TGTGCCAGCAGCCAAATCCCTCTTAGCGGAGCCCGGGGCGAGCAGTACTTC.